Presented here are 24 T cell receptor beta chains from one specimen sequenced in a study of shared clonotypes between healthy human individuals. Measured with immunoSEQ multiplex PCR; TCRdb has only the in-frame clones, and not every one. In the table there are about 2 million clones, around 95% of which are singletons. The source material was naive CD4+ T cells sorted from blood. Documented subset: CD45RA+ positively selected. These receptor sequences come from a man aged 18 to 29 in good health.

V usage is TRBV5-4 and J usage is TRBJ2-3; 8 bases fit TRBD2. Trimming took 3 bases from V and 1 from J; bases not matched to a gene: 10. CDR1 and CDR2 (germline): SGHNT, YYREEE (reference sequence). The CDR3 consists of 17 residues. Here the CDR3 DNA reads TGTGCCAGCAGCTCCGGGACTAGTGTCTTAGGCACAGATACGCAGTATTTT. Protein sequence: CASSSGTSVLGTDTQYF.

The chain carries TRBV5-1 and TRBJ2-1, with 7 nucleotides matching TRBD1. Germline lookup yields CDR1 SGHRS and CDR2 YFSETQ. The CDR3 is made up of 15 amino acids. With 0 bases clipped from V and 7 bases from J, the junction kept 7 bases outside the gene matches. CDR3 nucleotide sequence: TGCGCCAGCAGCTTGGTGAGGGGGCTCTGGAATGAGCAGTTCTTC. Residues: CASSLVRGLWNEQFF.

This chain joins TRBV29-1 and TRBJ2-7; D may be TRBD2 (6 bases). Trimming took off 5 bases at V and 3 bases at J, with 11 bases between the two ends. CDR1 and CDR2 from the germline V gene are SQVTM and ANQGSEA. There are 12 residues in the CDR3. CDR3 DNA: TGCAGCGTTTACGCCGGGGGCTACGAGCAGTACTTC. This codes for CSVYAGGYEQYF.

In the case of this clone: The sample carries other DNA sequences with the same CDR3. This sequence joins TRBV7-2 and TRBJ2-7; TRBD1 matches at 9 bases. The CDR3 extends over 13 amino acids. Germline trimming cut 3 bases from V and 3 bases from J; bases unmatched to any gene: 0. Germline-derived CDR1 and CDR2 are SGHTA and FQGNSA. The CDR3 DNA is TGTGCCAGCAGCTTGACAGGGGGCTACGAGCAGTACTTC. Protein: CASSLTGGYEQYF.

As DNA, the CDR3 is TGTGCCAGCAGCTTAGACAGGGGTAGAACCGGGGAGCTGTTTTTT. Translation gives CASSLDRGRTGELFF. V gene TRBV7-8 combines with J gene TRBJ2-2; 7 nucleotides agree with TRBD1. Germline assignment: CDR1 SGHVS and CDR2 FQNEAQ. V lost 1 base to trimming and J lost 5 bases; unmatched junction nucleotides: 4. The CDR3 is 15 amino acids.

The chain uses TRBV5-6 and TRBJ2-3, with a possible D match to TRBD2 (5 bases). Germline values: CDR1 SGHDT, CDR2 YYEEEE. The CDR3 length is 15 residues. The V gene lost 4 bases and the J gene lost 4 bases, with 16 bases spanning the gap. CDR3 in DNA: TGTGCCAGCAGCCGAGGACGGGAATTCGCAGATACGCAGTATTTT. It specifies CASSRGREFADTQYF.

V is TRBV5-1 and J is TRBJ2-5, with unresolved D. The CDR3 contains 13 residues. The V gene's germline CDR1 is SGHRS and CDR2 YFSETQ. Deletions cut 6 bases from V and 1 base from J, with 10 bases between. The CDR3, as DNA: TGCGCCAGCACATTCACCCCCCAAGAGACCCAGTACTTC. Translated: CASTFTPQETQYF.

The rearrangement joins TRBV27 to TRBJ2-7, with 8 bases aligning to TRBD1. J gave up 0 bases and V 5 bases, and 9 bases lay outside the gene matches. The CDR3 is made up of 16 amino acids. Germline V CDR1 and CDR2: MNHEY, SMNVEV (reference sequence). In DNA form, the CDR3 reads TGTGCCAGCAGTCTAAGACAGGGGATGAGCTCCTACGAGCAGTACTTC. Its protein product is CASSLRQGMSSYEQYF.

This chain joins TRBV9 and TRBJ1-1; 12 nucleotides agree with TRBD1. The length of the CDR3 is 14 residues. The V and J ends lost 7 bases and 10 bases, in that order; junction bases with no gene match: 11. Looked up from germline, CDR1 is SGDLS and CDR2 is YYNGEE. CDR3 coding DNA: TGTGCCAGCGGGACAGGGGGCCCTCATCCGGGAGCTTTCTTT. Translated, it gives CASGTGGPHPGAFF. The full variable domain, completed using reference TRBV9 and TRBJ1-1, is DSGVTQTPKHLITATGQRVTLRCSPRSGDLSVYWYQQSLDQGLQFLIQYYNGEERAKGNILERFSAQQFPDLHSELNLSSLELGDSALYFCASGTGGPHPGAFFGQGTRLTVV.

The chain combines TRBV19 with TRBJ2-2; TRBD2 matches 7 bases. The CDR3 length is 14 residues. CDR1 and CDR2 (germline): LNHDA, SQIVND (reference sequence). V trimming: 10 bases; J trimming: 3 bases; junction bases outside the gene matches: 8. This CDR3 reads CATKKRGDTGELFF. Written as DNA, the CDR3 is TGTGCCACGAAAAAGCGGGGTGACACCGGGGAGCTGTTTTTT. Complete variable domain (other parts from reference TRBV19 and TRBJ2-2): DGGITQSPKYLFRKEGQNVTLSCEQNLNHDAMYWYRQDPGQGLRLIYYSQIVNDFQKGDIAEGYSVSREKKESFPLTVTSAQKNPTAFYLCATKKRGDTGELFFGEGSRLTVL.

In regard to this clone: At the DNA level, this CDR3 is encoded by other sequences in the same sample as well. The gene calls are TRBV6-1 and TRBJ1-5; the D is unclear. Looked up from germline, CDR1 is MNHNS and CDR2 is SASEGT. The CDR3 consists of 13 residues. V was pared by 0 bases and J by 5 bases, with 5 bases between. The CDR3 region is CASSEASHQPQHF. The CDR3, as DNA: TGTGCCAGCAGTGAAGCGAGTCATCAGCCCCAGCATTTT.

The chain has TRBV19 and TRBJ1-3, with 8 bases matching TRBD1. The CDR3 contains 12 residues. The V gene end was trimmed by 9 bases and the J gene end by 4 bases; junction bases not matched to a gene: 2. Germline CDR1 reads LNHDA; CDR2 reads SQIVND (reference sequence). The CDR3 sequence is CASGQGGNTIYF. Written as DNA, the CDR3 is TGTGCCAGCGGACAGGGAGGAAACACCATATATTTT.

J is TRBJ2-5 and V is TRBV28; D gene ambiguous. Trimming removed 4 bases from V and 5 bases from J, with 8 bases in between. The CDR3 sequence is 12 residues long. Germline-derived CDR1 and CDR2 are MDHEN and SYDVKM. The CDR3 spells CASSSPKETQYF. In DNA form, the CDR3 reads TGTGCCAGCAGTTCCCCCAAGGAGACCCAGTACTTC.

This chain uses TRBV10-3 with TRBJ2-3, with TRBD2 matching 16 bases. The CDR3 runs 21 residues. In germline, CDR1 is ENHRY, CDR2 SYGVKD. V gave up 2 bases and J gave up 3 bases; unmatched junction bases: 14. The CDR3 reads CAISEPIVGLAGGLVTDTQYF. DNA of the CDR3: TGTGCCATCAGTGAGCCAATAGTGGGACTAGCGGGAGGGCTTGTTACAGATACGCAGTATTTT.

The CDR3 protein is CASSYSLQGYYGYTF. Written as DNA, the CDR3 is TGTGCCAGCAGTTACTCGTTACAGGGTTACTATGGCTACACCTTC. V usage is TRBV6-6 and J usage is TRBJ1-2; the D gene is possibly TRBD1 (6 bases). V shed 0 bases and J shed 3 bases, with 11 bases lying between them. The CDR3 has 15 amino acids. CDR1 is MNHNY, CDR2 SVGAGI, per germline (reference sequence).

Regarding this clone: Other DNA sequences in the sample encode the same CDR3. V usage is TRBV6-5 and J usage is TRBJ1-1; D might be TRBD1 (6 bases). This CDR3 contains 14 residues. Deletions cut 4 bases from V and 0 bases from J, with 9 bases between. CDR1 and CDR2 from the germline V gene are MNHEY and SVGAGI. CDR3 sequence (DNA): TGTGCCAGCAGTTCACAGGGAATGAACACTGAAGCTTTCTTT. Amino acids: CASSSQGMNTEAFF.

The CDR3 nucleotides are TGTGCCATCAGTGAGTCTCAGGGGGCGGGCGAGACCCAGTACTTC. This translates into CAISESQGAGETQYF. This sequence joins TRBV10-3 and TRBJ2-5; 8 positions agree with TRBD1. With V trimmed by 0 bases and J by 5 bases, 5 bases remained unmatched. The CDR3 has 15 residues. The germline gives CDR1 ENHRY, CDR2 SYGVKD.

This chain connects TRBV5-1 to TRBJ1-1; 7 bases are shared with TRBD1. Germline CDR1 is SGHRS and CDR2 is YFSETQ. The CDR3 consists of 14 residues. The V gene end was trimmed by 6 bases and the J gene end by 0 bases; junction bases not matched to a gene: 5. The CDR3 is CASTGDSMNTEAFF. As DNA, the CDR3 is TGCGCCAGCACCGGGGACAGCATGAACACTGAAGCTTTCTTT.

The genes are TRBV19 and TRBJ2-7; tentatively, D is TRBD1 (6 bases). Germline V gene sequence: CDR1 LNHDA, CDR2 SQIVND (reference sequence). This CDR3 region has 16 residues. Trimming stripped 6 bases from V and 0 bases from J, with 18 bases between. The CDR3 DNA sequence: TGTGCCAGTAGCAAAACCCGGGACACGAGCTCCTACGAGCAGTACTTC. It specifies CASSKTRDTSSYEQYF.

This clone was seen only a few times. This chain uses TRBV6-6 with TRBJ2-5; D not resolved. CDR1 and CDR2 from the germline V gene are MNHNY and SVGAGI (reference sequence). Trimming pared 4 bases from V and 5 bases from J, leaving 14 bases between. This CDR3 has 14 residues. In DNA, the CDR3 is TGTGCCAGCAGTTCTCCAATTGCTGGGGAGACCCAGTACTTC. This codes for CASSSPIAGETQYF.

V is TRBV10-2 and J is TRBJ1-5; tentative D call: TRBD1 (5 bases). V was trimmed by 3 bases and J by 7 bases, leaving 13 bases between them. The CDR3 is made up of 14 amino acids. Germline lookup yields CDR1 WSHSY and CDR2 SAAADI. The CDR3 loop is CASSEKAGIQPQHF. CDR3 nucleotides: TGCGCCAGCAGTGAAAAGGCAGGGATCCAGCCCCAGCATTTT.

This clone has a single count. The chain carries TRBV6-4 and TRBJ2-2; TRBD2 matches at 11 bases. This CDR3 has 15 amino acids. Unmatched junction bases numbered 5, after V lost 7 bases and J lost 4 bases. Germline-derived CDR1 and CDR2 are MRHNA and SNTAGT. CDR3 sequence: CASKRTSGGTGELFF. The CDR3 DNA follows: TGTGCCAGCAAGAGAACTAGCGGGGGCACCGGGGAGCTGTTTTTT.

V gene TRBV9 combines with J gene TRBJ2-2; 8 bases line up with TRBD2. Trimming removed 0 bases from V and 4 bases from J; junction bases left unmatched: 5. The CDR3 contains 16 residues. CDR1 SGDLS and CDR2 YYNGEE come from the germline V gene. The CDR3 DNA reads TGTGCCAGCAGCGTAGTATCCCTAGCGGGCACCGGGGAGCTGTTTTTT. Protein product: CASSVVSLAGTGELFF.

The chain's CDR3 is CASSLQGDTYEQYF. CDR3 bases: TGTGCCAGCAGCTTACAGGGGGATACTTACGAGCAGTACTTC. The gene calls are TRBV28 and TRBJ2-7, with 8 bases matching TRBD1. With 6 bases clipped from V and 4 bases from J, the junction kept 8 bases outside the gene matches. The germline gives CDR1 MDHEN, CDR2 SYDVKM. This CDR3 is 14 amino acids long.